The clone carrying this T cell receptor delta chain was observed a handful of times. TCRdb re-called the reads via CATT. The profile shows a few thousand delta-chain clones, roughly 15% of them singletons. Germline CDR1 is GEAIGNYY and CDR2 is EKD. Trimming left V 2 bases short and J 0 bases short, with 10 bases between. The CDR3 extends over 17 amino acids. The entry originates in a study of gamma-delta chains in newborns, infants, children. The overall study: Microbial exposure reportedly drives polyclonal innate γδ T cell expansion after birth.

The chain recombines TRDV2 with TRDJ3; D call uncertain. Sequenced here: blood, sampled at baseline. The TCR originated in a child who was a newborn, infant or young child, either healthy, febrile or measles-vaccinated (not recorded which). In nucleotides, the CDR3 is TGTGCCTGTGACAATACTGAGGACTCCTGGGACACCCGACAGATGTTTTTC. Protein product: CACDNTEDSWDTRQMFF.